The TCR beta chain under discussion was sequenced for a study of blood T cell repertoires in COVID-19. As for the study in general: From the United States, Italy and Spain came samples of acute and convalescent COVID-19. Sample material is recorded as cDNA or gDNA derived from T cells, B-cell-depleted T cells, or PBMCs.

Methods used by the authors: Reference gene primer amplification gave nucleated cell count estimates. TCRdb's copy holds only in-frame clones and misses some; the assay was immunoSEQ multiplex PCR. Clone size and the V and J calls come from that table; the DNA yielded D and trimming. The table lists 250,000 or so clones, about nine tenths of them singletons, with around 9% in the top ten. Trimming removed 0 bases from V and 8 bases from J; junction bases left unmatched: 12. Per the germline V gene, CDR1 is LGHDT and CDR2 is YNNKEL (reference sequence). The CDR3 has 17 residues. This TCR was sampled from a man aged 35-49 years with active or convalescent COVID-19. The source material was peripheral blood. The V call is TRBV3-1 (or the pseudogene TRBV3-2), the J call TRBJ2-1; 8 positions agree with TRBD2. CDR3 in amino acids: CASSQDTPGLVFYEQFF. CDR3 nucleotide sequence: TGTGCCAGCAGCCAAGATACTCCGGGACTAGTGTTTTATGAGCAGTTCTTC.